One and the same sample provided the 23 T cell receptor beta chains below, sequenced in a study of patients and donors after allogeneic stem cell transplantation. From the RT-PCR reads, TCRdb called clonotypes with MiXCR, one entry per CDR3 protein. Among approximately 33,000 distinct CDR3 sequences listed, under 7.5% were seen once. Sequencing was carried out using blood, either unsorted or a sorted T cell fraction (not recorded which). These receptors all stem from a human donor who was either an allogeneic HSCT recipient or a stem cell or donor lymphocyte infusion donor (not recorded which). It is not recorded whose cells these are; they may come from a transplant donor.

This clonotype was picked up many times. This chain joins TRBV12-3 or TRBV12-4 and TRBJ2-3, with TRBD1 identical over 11 bases. Trimming cost V 6 bases and J 7 bases; bases outside gene matches: 6. The CDR3 is 14 amino acids. The CDR3 DNA reads as TGTGCCAGCAGGCCCGGGACAGGGGGGAATACGCAGTATTTT. Encoded protein: CASRPGTGGNTQYF.

V usage is TRBV6-1 and J usage is TRBJ2-7; 11 bases match TRBD2. V shed 2 bases and J 4 bases; nucleotides not matched to a gene: 4. This CDR3 has 15 amino acids. Germline CDR1 reads MNHNS; CDR2 reads SASEGT. Here the CDR3 reads CASSEPGLAEYEQYF. The CDR3 DNA reads TGTGCCAGCAGTGAACCGGGACTAGCGGAGTACGAGCAGTACTTC.

This clonotype was counted a few times. V is TRBV28 and J is TRBJ2-1; 16 nucleotides line up with TRBD2. Germline V gives CDR1 MDHEN, CDR2 SYDVKM. The CDR3 loop spans 16 amino acids. With 6 bases clipped from V and 2 bases from J, the junction kept 1 base outside the gene matches. The CDR3 coding sequence is TGTGCCAGCAGGGGACTAGCGGGAGGGCCCTACAATGAGCAGTTCTTC. Translating it yields CASRGLAGGPYNEQFF.

This clonotype was recorded many times. This rearrangement joins TRBV4-2 to TRBJ2-3; 8 nucleotides align to TRBD2. V trimming: 0 bases; J trimming: 5 bases; junction bases outside the gene matches: 7. The V gene's germline CDR1 is LGHNA and CDR2 YNFKEQ. The CDR3 loop spans 16 amino acids. The CDR3 region is CASSQDWLAGIDTQYF. The CDR3 coding sequence is TGTGCCAGCAGCCAAGATTGGTTAGCGGGAATAGATACGCAGTATTTT.

This clonotype was counted only a few times. This chain joins TRBV4-3 and TRBJ2-7; D is perhaps TRBD1 (5 bases). Trimming left V 1 base short and J 2 bases short, with 12 bases between. The CDR3 is 15 residues long. In germline, CDR1 is LGHNA, CDR2 YSLEER. The chain's CDR3 is CASSQGAGRPYEQYF. CDR3 nucleotide sequence: TGCGCCAGCAGCCAAGGGGCAGGGCGTCCCTACGAGCAGTACTTC.

This clonotype was counted only a few times. The chain combines TRBV20-1 with TRBJ2-7; 8 bases fit TRBD2. V trimming: 3 bases; J trimming: 1 base; junction bases outside the gene matches: 5. Germline V gene lookup returns CDR1 DFQATT and CDR2 SNEGSKA (reference sequence). This CDR3 is 14 amino acids long. The DNA for the CDR3 is TGCAGTGCTAGTGGGGCTAGCGGGTCCTACGAGCAGTACTTC. Translation: CSASGASGSYEQYF.

Comment on this clonotype: A read error is possible here, since a much larger clone lies one base away. No conserved phenylalanine or tryptophan is present at the end of the CDR3, so a read error is the likely explanation. The chain is built from TRBV10-3 and TRBJ1-4, with 7 bases matching TRBD1. Germline CDR1 reads ENHRY; CDR2 reads SYGVKD. The CDR3 consists of 13 residues. V was pared by 7 bases and J by 6 bases, with 5 bases of the junction left unmatched. The CDR3 is CAIKRQGDEKLFL. The CDR3 DNA follows: TGTGCCATCAAACGGCAGGGGGATGAAAAACTGTTTTTG.

The V call is TRBV6-2 or TRBV6-3, the J call TRBJ2-1; 13 positions agree with TRBD2. With V trimmed by 5 bases and J by 9 bases, 7 bases remained unmatched. Germline assignment: CDR1 MNHEY and CDR2 SVGEGT. This CDR3 spans 15 amino acids. The CDR3 nucleotides read TGTGCCAGCAGTCCCGGACTAGCGGGAGCGGCTGAGCAGTTCTTC. Encoded protein: CASSPGLAGAAEQFF.

This clonotype appeared many times. The chain employs TRBV12-3 or TRBV12-4 and TRBJ2-2; D is unresolved. There are 14 residues in the CDR3. Trimming left V 3 bases short and J 0 bases short, with 5 bases between. This CDR3 is CASSFGSNTGELFF. As DNA, the CDR3 is TGTGCCAGCAGTTTTGGGTCGAACACCGGGGAGCTGTTTTTT.

The sample holds many counts of this clonotype. The chain employs TRBV29-1 and TRBJ2-1; TRBD2 agrees at 8 bases. The trim removed 4 bases at V and 8 bases at J, leaving 7 bases unmatched. This CDR3 has 13 amino acids. CDR1 and CDR2 from the germline V gene are SQVTM and ANQGSEA. The CDR3, as DNA: TGCAGCGTTGGAGCATTAGCGGGACATGAGCAGTTCTTC. It codes for CSVGALAGHEQFF.

This clonotype has ten or more counts. The chain is built from TRBV29-1 and TRBJ1-1, with 11 bases matching TRBD1. Looked up from germline, CDR1 is SQVTM and CDR2 is ANQGSEA. This CDR3 contains 13 residues. V was clipped by 6 bases and J by 4 bases; unmatched bases: 4. Here the CDR3 DNA reads TGCAGCGTGGGGGACAGGGGGGCCACTGAAGCTTTCTTT. Protein product: CSVGDRGATEAFF.

This clonotype occurred many times. This rearrangement joins TRBV7-8 to TRBJ1-3; no definite D call. There are 16 residues in the CDR3. The V gene lost 3 bases and the J gene lost 0 bases, with 12 bases spanning the gap. CDR1 and CDR2 from the germline V gene are SGHVS and FQNEAQ. The CDR3 here is CASSLITSSSGNTIYF. DNA for the CDR3: TGTGCCAGCAGCTTGATAACGTCCAGCTCTGGAAACACCATATATTTT.

This clonotype came up many times. V gene TRBV6-2 or TRBV6-3 combines with J gene TRBJ1-5, with 8 bases lining up with TRBD1. The J segment lost 7 bases and the V segment lost 7 bases, leaving 9 bases of the junction unmatched. The CDR3 totals 14 residues. CDR1 and CDR2 (germline): MNHEY, SVGEGT. The CDR3 coding sequence is TGTGCCAGCACCCCCTCAGGGGGCCGGCAGCCCCAGCATTTT. This translates into CASTPSGGRQPQHF.

This chain uses TRBV28 with TRBJ2-7, with D unresolved. V dropped 6 bases and J dropped 3 bases, with 15 bases sitting between them. The CDR3 extends over 14 amino acids. Germline V gene sequence: CDR1 MDHEN, CDR2 SYDVKM. The CDR3 here is CASSSTTRFYEQYF. CDR3 bases: TGTGCCAGCAGCTCTACGACCCGGTTCTACGAGCAGTACTTC.

This clonotype was counted many times. The chain recombines TRBV4-3 with TRBJ2-1, with D uncertain. This CDR3 region has 17 residues. Trimming cost V 1 base and J 0 bases, with 13 bases left between them. CDR1 LGHNA and CDR2 YSLEER come from the germline V gene. The CDR3 DNA reads as TGCGCCAGCAGCCAAGTAGCTCTCACACGCTCCTACAATGAGCAGTTCTTC. Amino acid sequence: CASSQVALTRSYNEQFF.

The chain uses TRBV14 and TRBJ2-1; D is possibly TRBD1 (6 bases). The germline gives CDR1 SGHDN, CDR2 FVKESK. The CDR3 contains 16 residues. Between the trimmed V and J ends, which lost 0 bases and 5 bases, there was a span of 14 bases. The chain's CDR3 is CASSQDWGRLDNEQFF. The DNA of the CDR3 is TGTGCCAGCAGCCAAGATTGGGGGCGGTTGGACAATGAGCAGTTCTTC.

This clonotype was detected many times. The V and J genes are TRBV18 and TRBJ2-5; D gene ambiguous. The germline gives CDR1 KGHSH, CDR2 LQKENI. Trimming pared 4 bases from V and 4 bases from J, leaving 19 bases between. The CDR3 has 16 residues. The CDR3 nucleotides are TGTGCCAGCTCACGTCCGCCAGTCGGGTGGTTAGAGACCCAGTACTTC. Residues: CASSRPPVGWLETQYF.

This clonotype showed up just a few times. The chain carries TRBV28 and TRBJ2-7; 11 positions agree with TRBD2. The CDR3 is 15 residues long. Germline CDR1 reads MDHEN; CDR2 reads SYDVKM. After removal of 7 bases from V and 1 base from J, the junction contained 6 bases not matched to a gene. CDR3 in amino acids: CASTTSGSISYEQYF. CDR3 coding DNA: TGTGCCAGCACCACTAGCGGGAGTATTTCCTACGAGCAGTACTTC.

Relative to its sample, this clonotype is medium-sized. The V and J genes are TRBV4-2 and TRBJ2-7; D gene uncertain. CDR1 and CDR2 (germline): LGHNA, YNFKEQ. The CDR3 is made up of 13 amino acids. V was pared by 0 bases and J by 4 bases, with 7 bases between. CDR3 region: CASSQDGVYEQYF. The CDR3 bases are TGTGCCAGCAGCCAAGACGGAGTATACGAGCAGTACTTC.

The chain uses TRBV12-3 or TRBV12-4 and TRBJ2-4, with a weak D call TRBD2 (6 bases). The CDR3 runs to 13 residues. The V end was cut by 7 bases, the J end by 6 bases, with 13 bases between. The CDR3 DNA is TGTGCCAGCAAGCTGGGAGGAGGAAACATTCAGTACTTC. Translated: CASKLGGGNIQYF.

This clonotype was picked up many times. The J gene is TRBJ2-3, the V gene TRBV27; weak D call: TRBD2 (7 bases). The CDR3 extends over 14 amino acids. V gave up 7 bases and J gave up 5 bases, with 16 bases separating them. Germline lookup yields CDR1 MNHEY and CDR2 SMNVEV (reference sequence). CDR3 sequence: CASKGGQRGDTQYF. In DNA form, the CDR3 reads TGTGCCAGCAAGGGGGGCCAGCGGGGAGATACGCAGTATTTT.

The chain uses TRBV24-1 and TRBJ2-2; D unresolved. The ends were cut back, 7 bases at V and 3 bases at J, with 8 bases in the middle. The CDR3 has 13 amino acids. From germline, CDR1 is KGHDR and CDR2 SFDVKD. The CDR3 sequence is CATSSRDTGELFF. CDR3 DNA: TGTGCCACCAGCTCTCGTGACACCGGGGAGCTGTTTTTT.

This clonotype was picked up many times. This chain joins TRBV10-3 and TRBJ2-1; no firm D call. Germline CDR1 ENHRY, CDR2 SYGVKD. The CDR3 is 15 amino acids. With 8 bases removed from V and 0 bases from J, the gap between germline ends came to 14 bases. The DNA for the CDR3 is TGTGCCATCCGGCCGGCTACGTCCTCCTACAATGAGCAGTTCTTC. Translating it yields CAIRPATSSYNEQFF.